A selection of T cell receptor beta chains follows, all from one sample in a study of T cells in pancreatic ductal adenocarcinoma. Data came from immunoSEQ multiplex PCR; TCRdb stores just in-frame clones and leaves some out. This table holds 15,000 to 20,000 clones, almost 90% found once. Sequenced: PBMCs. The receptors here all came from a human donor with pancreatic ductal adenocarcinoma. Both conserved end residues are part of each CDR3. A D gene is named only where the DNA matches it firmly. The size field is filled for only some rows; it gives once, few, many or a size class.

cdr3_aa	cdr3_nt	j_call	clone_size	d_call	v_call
CASSTGGGRPEAFF	TGTGCCAGCAGTACCGGGGGGGGGCGACCTGAAGCTTTCTTT	TRBJ1-1	-	-	TRBV6-6
CASKELVTGRDGYTF	TGTGCCAGCAAAGAACTTGTGACAGGGCGCGATGGCTACACCTTC	TRBJ1-2	-	TRBD1	TRBV2
CASSQADRWNEKLFF	TGCGCCAGCAGCCAAGCTGACAGGTGGAATGAAAAACTGTTTTTT	TRBJ1-4	once	-	TRBV4-3
CASSPQGFYGYTF	TGTGCCAGTAGTCCACAGGGATTTTATGGCTACACCTTC	TRBJ1-2	few	-	TRBV19
CASRTDGLGTYEQYF	TGTGCCAGCAGAACCGACGGACTAGGTACCTACGAGCAGTACTTC	TRBJ2-7	-	TRBD2	TRBV6-1
CASSLDRGVYNEQFF	TGTGCCAGCAGCTTAGACCGGGGGGTCTACAATGAGCAGTTCTTC	TRBJ2-1	-	TRBD2	TRBV7-2
CASSPKTADLSYGYTF	TGTGCCAGCAGCCCGAAGACTGCAGACCTGTCTTATGGCTACACCTTC	TRBJ1-2	-	-	TRBV5-4
CASNTGFKDTEAFF	TGTGCCAGCAACACAGGGTTCAAGGACACTGAAGCTTTCTTT	TRBJ1-1	-	-	TRBV28
CASSRDILPPNTGELFF	TGTGCCAGCAGCCGGGACATCCTTCCCCCGAACACCGGGGAGCTGTTTTTT	TRBJ2-2	-	-	TRBV5-6
CAISETGGETGELFF	TGTGCCATCAGTGAGACGGGGGGAGAGACCGGGGAGCTGTTTTTT	TRBJ2-2	-	TRBD2	TRBV10-3
CASSYRTEAYNEQFF	TGTGCCAGCAGTTACCGAACAGAAGCCTACAATGAGCAGTTCTTC	TRBJ2-1	-	-	TRBV6-6
CAISESSRSSYGYTF	TGTGCCATCAGTGAGTCATCGCGGAGTAGCTATGGCTACACCTTC	TRBJ1-2	-	-	TRBV10-3
CASSLWGQGVAFF	TGTGCCAGCAGCTTATGGGGACAGGGGGTAGCTTTCTTT	TRBJ1-1	few	TRBD1	TRBV7-2
CASMRHPGGTYEQYF	TGCGCCAGCATGAGGCACCCGGGGGGAACGTACGAGCAGTACTTC	TRBJ2-7	once	TRBD2	TRBV5-1
CASSPRDSQQETQYF	TGTGCCAGTAGTCCACGGGACAGTCAACAAGAGACCCAGTACTTC	TRBJ2-5	-	TRBD1	TRBV19
CASSTGTAWTDTQYF	TGTGCCAGTAGTACTGGGACAGCCTGGACAGATACGCAGTATTTT	TRBJ2-3	-	TRBD1	TRBV19
CASCRDRSTDTQYF	TGTGCCAGCTGCCGGGACAGGAGCACAGATACGCAGTATTTT	TRBJ2-3	-	TRBD1	TRBV7-2
CASSIAQVSGNTIYF	TGTGCCAGTAGTATAGCCCAGGTCTCTGGAAACACCATATATTTT	TRBJ1-3	-	-	TRBV19
CASSPNDRQETQYF	TGTGCCAGCAGCCCCAACGACAGGCAAGAGACCCAGTACTTC	TRBJ2-5	-	-	TRBV4-2
CASSAGQGIYEQYF	TGTGCCAGCAGTGCGGGACAGGGGATTTACGAGCAGTACTTC	TRBJ2-7	-	TRBD1	TRBV28
CAYSGGGGNQPQHF	TGTGCCTACTCGGGAGGGGGAGGCAATCAGCCCCAGCATTTT	TRBJ1-5	-	-	TRBV30
CASSFNPRSATGTGELFF	TGCGCCAGCAGCTTCAACCCTCGCTCTGCAACGGGTACCGGGGAGCTGTTTTTT	TRBJ2-2	-	-	TRBV5-1
CASSTTRDSYGYTF	TGTGCCAGCAGTACCACGAGGGACAGCTATGGCTACACCTTC	TRBJ1-2	-	TRBD1	TRBV6-1
CAWSVGRAETQYF	TGTGCCTGGAGTGTAGGCAGGGCGGAGACCCAGTACTTC	TRBJ2-5	-	-	TRBV30
CAWSAGSYTF	TGTGCCTGGAGTGCCGGGAGCTACACCTTC	TRBJ1-2	-	-	TRBV30
CASSWGVLNTGELFF	TGTGCCAGCAGCTGGGGAGTATTGAACACCGGGGAGCTGTTTTTT	TRBJ2-2	-	-	TRBV5-6
CASSVEARNTGELFF	TGTGCCAGCAGCGTAGAAGCGAGAAACACCGGGGAGCTGTTTTTT	TRBJ2-2	-	-	TRBV9
CASSPVTGYYGYTF	TGTGCCAGCAGCCCCGTGACAGGTTACTATGGCTACACCTTC	TRBJ1-2	-	-	TRBV5-6
CASALAGGPTDTQYF	TGTGCCAGCGCATTAGCGGGGGGCCCCACAGATACGCAGTATTTT	TRBJ2-3	-	TRBD2	TRBV7-3
CASSYEGNTIYF	TGTGCCAGCAGTTACGAGGGAAACACCATATATTTT	TRBJ1-3	-	-	TRBV6-6
CAWVGSSSGNTIYF	TGTGCCTGGGTAGGGAGTAGCTCTGGAAACACCATATATTTT	TRBJ1-3	-	-	TRBV30
CASSRTSGGRSYEQYF	TGTGCCAGTTCAAGGACTAGCGGGGGCCGATCCTACGAGCAGTACTTC	TRBJ2-7	-	TRBD2	TRBV27
CATSELSSFVHRNEKLFF	TGTGCCACCAGCGAACTTTCCTCCTTTGTCCACCGTAATGAAAAACTGTTTTTT	TRBJ1-4	once	-	TRBV15
CASSFTQGYGYTF	TGTGCCAGCAGTTTCACACAGGGCTATGGCTACACCTTC	TRBJ1-2	-	-	TRBV28
CASSFPRGNSPLHF	TGTGCCAGCAGCTTCCCGCGGGGTAATTCACCCCTCCACTTT	TRBJ1-6	-	-	TRBV7-2
CASSQGLARETQYF	TGTGCCAGCAGTCAGGGACTAGCAAGGGAGACCCAGTACTTC	TRBJ2-5	-	TRBD2	TRBV2
CASTMGQMNTEAFF	TGCGCCAGCACCATGGGACAGATGAACACTGAAGCTTTCTTT	TRBJ1-1	once	TRBD1	TRBV4-1
CASSSDGGQKVLFF	TGTGCCAGCAGCTCGGACGGAGGTCAAAAAGTCCTGTTTTTT	TRBJ1-4	-	-	TRBV25-1
CSKPGQELPYEQYF	TGCAGCAAACCAGGACAGGAACTCCCCTACGAGCAGTACTTC	TRBJ2-7	-	TRBD1	TRBV29-1
CAISEGGLAEAFF	TGTGCCATCAGTGAAGGAGGGTTGGCTGAAGCTTTCTTT	TRBJ1-1	-	-	TRBV10-3
CASSQEIGANYGYTF	TGCGCCAGCAGCCAAGAGATCGGGGCTAACTATGGCTACACCTTC	TRBJ1-2	-	-	TRBV4-3
CSARDRGEKLFF	TGCAGCGCTCGGGACAGGGGGGAAAAACTGTTTTTT	TRBJ1-4	-	TRBD1	TRBV29-1
CASSLVQAGPGEYF	TGTGCCAGCAGCTTGGTACAGGCAGGGCCTGGGGAGTACTTC	TRBJ2-7	-	-	TRBV5-5
CASSPRGGATNSPLHF	TGTGCCAGCAGTCCCCGCGGAGGGGCGACTAATTCACCCCTCCACTTT	TRBJ1-6	-	-	TRBV28
CASMLWTGGGYNEQFF	TGTGCCAGCATGCTCTGGACAGGAGGTGGGTACAATGAGCAGTTCTTC	TRBJ2-1	-	TRBD1	TRBV28